This TCR beta chain was documented in a study of control samples from healthy donors and cancer patients. Sequenced by immunoSEQ multiplex PCR; TCRdb stores in-frame clones only, minus some. The sample carries about 120,000 clones, 70% to 90% recorded once. The germline V and J ends were trimmed by 0 bases and 7 bases, with 9 bases remaining between them. CDR3 length: 13 amino acids. Germline V gene data show CDR1 as MNHEY and CDR2 as SVGAGI. The sample taken for sequencing was blood. The V gene is TRBV6-5, the J gene TRBJ1-1; D gene uncertain. The sequence came from a man aged 35-49 years in good health. Written as DNA, the CDR3 is TGTGCCAGCAGTTACTCGGTGTCAGTTGAAGCTTTCTTT. This codes for CASSYSVSVEAFF.